The 15 T cell receptor beta chains reported below all come from one sample, sequenced in a study of PD-L1 blockade in urothelial cancer. Profiled with immunoSEQ multiplex PCR; TCRdb holds only in-frame clones, not every one. The sample contains roughly 62,000 clones, approximately 80% of which appear only once. The sample in question was PBMCs, obtained around atezolizumab (anti-PD-L1) treatment. The receptor source for this set is a man in his sixties or seventies with urothelial cancer.

This chain links TRBV2 with TRBJ2-2; D is unclear. CDR1 SNHLY and CDR2 FYNNEI come from the germline V gene. This CDR3 comprises 12 residues. Trimming pared 9 bases from V and 1 base from J, leaving 6 bases between. The chain's CDR3 is CASRLNTGELFF. The DNA for the CDR3 is TGTGCCAGTCGACTGAACACCGGGGAGCTGTTTTTT.

V usage is TRBV4-1 and J usage is TRBJ1-5; D may be TRBD1 (6 bases). The CDR3 totals 14 residues. Germline V gives CDR1 MGHRA, CDR2 YSYEKL. V was trimmed by 5 bases and J by 5 bases, leaving 13 bases between them. The CDR3 sequence is CASSAQPGDQPQHF. DNA for the CDR3: TGCGCCAGCAGCGCACAGCCAGGGGATCAGCCCCAGCATTTT.

This chain connects TRBV6-1 to TRBJ2-4; maybe TRBD2 (7 bases). The germline V gene has CDR1 MNHNS and CDR2 SASEGT. V lost 3 bases and J lost 9, with 12 bases in between. The CDR3 has 13 residues. The CDR3 DNA reads TGTGCCAGCAGTGATTGGGGAGGGGGCATTCAGTACTTC. This encodes CASSDWGGGIQYF.

This rearrangement joins TRBV2 to TRBJ2-1; a possible D gene is TRBD2 (6 bases). The V gene lost 5 bases and the J gene lost 7 bases, with 18 bases spanning the gap. CDR3 length equals 15 residues. The germline V gene encodes CDR1 SNHLY and CDR2 FYNNEI. CDR3 bases: TGTGCCAGCAGTCCTAGGGACTCTAGGGATAATGAGCAGTTCTTC. Translated: CASSPRDSRDNEQFF.

In this sample, this clone turned up a few times. This rearrangement joins TRBV18 to TRBJ2-1, with 11 bases that match TRBD1. The CDR3 has 14 residues. V shed 6 bases and J 6 bases; nucleotides not matched to a gene: 4. CDR1 is KGHSH and CDR2 is LQKENI in the germline V gene. The DNA for the CDR3 is TGTGCCAGCTCGGCCGGGACAGGGGGCAATGAGCAGTTCTTC. Translated, it gives CASSAGTGGNEQFF.

The chain couples TRBV10-3 to TRBJ2-1; 8 nucleotides match TRBD1. This CDR3 has 15 residues. Germline V gives CDR1 ENHRY, CDR2 SYGVKD. Trimming removed 6 bases from V and 0 bases from J; junction bases left unmatched: 4. The CDR3: CAIRITGGSYNEQFF. The CDR3 bases are TGTGCCATCAGAATCACAGGGGGCTCCTACAATGAGCAGTTCTTC.

The gene calls are TRBV19 and TRBJ2-7; 7 nucleotides line up with TRBD2. The V gene end was trimmed by 3 bases and the J gene end by 2 bases; junction bases not matched to a gene: 4. The V gene's germline CDR1 is LNHDA and CDR2 SQIVND (reference sequence). The CDR3 has 14 residues. CDR3 nucleotide sequence: TGTGCCAGTAGTATCGGGGGAGGGACCTACGAGCAGTACTTC. Amino acids: CASSIGGGTYEQYF.

This chain links TRBV11-2 with TRBJ2-5; D possibly corresponds to TRBD1 (6 bases). The CDR3 covers 16 residues. V dropped 2 bases and J dropped 4 bases, with 17 bases sitting between them. The V gene's germline CDR1 is SGHAT and CDR2 FQNNGV. Written as DNA, the CDR3 is TGTGCCAGCAGCTTAATGGGAACAGGGCGAAGAGAGACCCAGTACTTC. Translation gives CASSLMGTGRRETQYF.

V is TRBV11-3 and J is TRBJ2-2; 7 bases align to TRBD1. V dropped 3 bases and J dropped 5; count of bases not matched to a gene: 3. This CDR3 region has 14 residues. CDR1 SGHNT and CDR2 YENEEA come from the germline V gene. The CDR3 is CASSLGQITGELFF. For the CDR3, the DNA is TGTGCCAGCAGCTTGGGACAGATTACCGGGGAGCTGTTTTTT.

V gene TRBV11-2 combines with J gene TRBJ2-2, with D maybe TRBD1 (6 bases). The length of the CDR3 is 15 residues. CDR1 SGHAT and CDR2 FQNNGV come from the germline V gene. The V end lost 3 bases, the J end lost 4 bases, and 12 bases lay between the germline ends. CDR3 loop: CASSFTQGITGELFF. The CDR3 region has the DNA TGTGCCAGCAGCTTCACCCAGGGGATCACCGGGGAGCTGTTTTTT.

The V call is TRBV19, the J call TRBJ1-1, with D maybe TRBD1 (5 bases). The CDR3 sequence is 14 residues long. V lost 7 bases, J lost 1 base, and 13 bases lay in between. Germline V gene lookup returns CDR1 LNHDA and CDR2 SQIVND (reference sequence). CDR3 in DNA: TGTGCCAGTACCCAAACGGGGGAGAACACTGAAGCTTTCTTT. Residues: CASTQTGENTEAFF.

The chain couples TRBV25-1 to TRBJ2-1, with 8 bases fitting TRBD1. The CDR3 is 14 residues long. J gave up 6 bases and V 6 bases, and 7 bases lay outside the gene matches. Germline V gene lookup returns CDR1 MGHDK and CDR2 SYGVNS. Written as DNA, the CDR3 is TGTGCCAGCAGCCGGGACAGGTGGGTCAATGAGCAGTTCTTC. It encodes CASSRDRWVNEQFF.

The chain joins TRBV27 to TRBJ1-2, with 8 bases matching TRBD1. Germline loops: CDR1 MNHEY, CDR2 SMNVEV (reference sequence). With V trimmed by 4 bases and J by 6 bases, 10 bases remained unmatched. This CDR3 comprises 15 residues. The CDR3 region has the DNA TGTGCCAGCAGTTCGACAGGGGCCGGTACAAATGGCTACACCTTC. It encodes CASSSTGAGTNGYTF.

CDR3 amino acids: CASMSEGAGELFF. CDR3 DNA: TGTGCCAGCATGTCCGAGGGGGCCGGGGAGCTGTTTTTT. This chain uses TRBV2 with TRBJ2-2, with a weak D call TRBD1 (6 bases). Germline values: CDR1 SNHLY, CDR2 FYNNEI. The CDR3 runs 13 residues. Trimming pared 7 bases from V and 6 bases from J, leaving 12 bases between.

V and J are TRBV5-8 and TRBJ2-1; D not resolved. Germline assignment: CDR1 SGHTS and CDR2 YDEGEE. The CDR3 length is 12 residues. V lost 2 bases and J lost 15, with 15 bases in between. DNA of the CDR3: TGTGCCAGCAGCTTTATGCGGTCTGTTGCGTTCTTC. Its translation: CASSFMRSVAFF.